The source of this T cell receptor beta chain is a study of cytomegalovirus exposure and HLA in healthy donors. For the study at large: Earlier, 150 million to 200 million T cells were analyzed, and 117 million unique TCR beta sequences were found among them.

The primer mix had 60 Vbeta and 13 Jbeta primers. Here immunoSEQ multiplex PCR was the method, and the copy in TCRdb shows in-frame clones only, minus some. There are under 200,000 clones in the sample; approximately 73% occur only once, and approximately 1.5% lies in the top ten. Sequences were obtained from PBMCs. The sequence derives from a middle-aged man in good health and CMV-seronegative.

CDR3 in amino acids: CASSLSGQRLRTNEKLFF. The CDR3 DNA is TGTGCCAGCAGCTTATCGGGACAGAGACTCAGAACTAATGAAAAACTGTTTTTT. J is TRBJ1-4 and V is TRBV7-8; TRBD1 aligns across 7 bases. The CDR3 is 18 amino acids. The ends lost 2 bases at V and 1 base at J; junction bases unmatched: 10. Germline CDR1 SGHVS, CDR2 FQNEAQ. Full variable domain (remainder filled in from reference TRBV7-8 and TRBJ1-4): GAGVSQSPRYKVAKRGQDVALRCDPISGHVSLFWYQQALGQGPEFLTYFQNEAQLDKSGLPSDRFFAERPEGSVSTLKIQRTQQEDSAVYLCASSLSGQRLRTNEKLFFGSGTQLSVL.